The clone carrying this T cell receptor beta chain was found a few times. The graft tissue was processed, and this released both intraepithelial and lamina propria lymphocytes. Profiling relied on immunoSEQ multiplex PCR, and the TCRdb table lists in-frame clones only, not all of them. This repertoire shows approximately 14,000 clones, approximately 70% found once; its top ten account for roughly 25%. These data originate in a study of graft-versus-host responses after intestinal transplantation. The receptor was isolated from a human patient who received an intestinal transplant, so some T cells may come from the graft donor. The material was ileum tissue, obtained around 98 weeks after intestinal transplantation.

The CDR3 DNA reads TGTGCCAGCCGCGGGGCAGGGACTTCCTACGAGCAGTACTTC. It specifies CASRGAGTSYEQYF. J is TRBJ2-7 and V is TRBV6-1; TRBD2 is a possible D gene (6 bases). Germline lookup yields CDR1 MNHNS and CDR2 SASEGT. The CDR3 loop spans 14 amino acids. Between the trimmed V and J ends, which lost 8 bases and 1 base, there was a span of 15 bases.